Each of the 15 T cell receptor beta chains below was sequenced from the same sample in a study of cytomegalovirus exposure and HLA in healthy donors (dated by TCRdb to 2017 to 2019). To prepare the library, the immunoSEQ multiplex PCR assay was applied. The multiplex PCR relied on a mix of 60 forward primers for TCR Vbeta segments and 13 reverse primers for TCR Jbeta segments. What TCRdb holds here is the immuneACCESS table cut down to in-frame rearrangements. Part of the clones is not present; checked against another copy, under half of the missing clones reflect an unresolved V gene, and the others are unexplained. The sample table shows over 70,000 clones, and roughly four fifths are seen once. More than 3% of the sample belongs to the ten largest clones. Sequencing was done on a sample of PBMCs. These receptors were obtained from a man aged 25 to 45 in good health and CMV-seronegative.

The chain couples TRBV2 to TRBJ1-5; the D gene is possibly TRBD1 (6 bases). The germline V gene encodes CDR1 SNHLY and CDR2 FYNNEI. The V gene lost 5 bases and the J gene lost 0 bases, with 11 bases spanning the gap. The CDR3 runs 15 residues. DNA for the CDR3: TGTGCCAGCAGTTTGCAGGGGTTTAGCAATCAGCCCCAGCATTTT. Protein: CASSLQGFSNQPQHF. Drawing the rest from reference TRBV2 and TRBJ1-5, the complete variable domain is EPEVTQTPSHQVTQMGQEVILRCVPISNHLYFYWYRQILGQKVEFLVSFYNNEISEKSEIFDDQFSVERPDGSNFTLKIRSTKLEDSAMYFCASSLQGFSNQPQHFGDGTRLSIL.

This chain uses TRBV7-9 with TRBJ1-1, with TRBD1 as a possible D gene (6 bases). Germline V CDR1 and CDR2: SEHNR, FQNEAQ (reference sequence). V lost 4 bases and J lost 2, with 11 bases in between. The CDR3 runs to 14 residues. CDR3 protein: CASSSWDTNTEAFF. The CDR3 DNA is TGTGCCAGCAGCTCGTGGGACACCAACACTGAAGCTTTCTTT.

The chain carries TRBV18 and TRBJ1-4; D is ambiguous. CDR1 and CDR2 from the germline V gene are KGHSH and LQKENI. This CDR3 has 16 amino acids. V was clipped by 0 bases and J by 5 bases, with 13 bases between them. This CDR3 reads CASSPPSSVRNEKLFF. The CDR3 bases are TGTGCCAGCTCACCACCGTCCTCAGTCAGAAATGAAAAACTGTTTTTT.

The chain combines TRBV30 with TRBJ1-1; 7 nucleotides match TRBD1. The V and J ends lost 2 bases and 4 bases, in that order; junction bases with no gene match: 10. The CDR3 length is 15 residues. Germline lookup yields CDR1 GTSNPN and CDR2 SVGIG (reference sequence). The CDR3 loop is CAWSSLGQASTEAFF. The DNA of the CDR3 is TGTGCCTGGAGTAGTCTCGGACAGGCGAGCACTGAAGCTTTCTTT.

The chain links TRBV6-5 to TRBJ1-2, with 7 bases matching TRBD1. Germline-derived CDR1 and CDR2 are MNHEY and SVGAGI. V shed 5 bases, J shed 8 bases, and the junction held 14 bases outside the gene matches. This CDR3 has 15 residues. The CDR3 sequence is CASSQLTGPVDGYTF. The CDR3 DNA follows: TGTGCCAGCAGTCAGCTGACAGGGCCCGTAGACGGCTACACCTTC.

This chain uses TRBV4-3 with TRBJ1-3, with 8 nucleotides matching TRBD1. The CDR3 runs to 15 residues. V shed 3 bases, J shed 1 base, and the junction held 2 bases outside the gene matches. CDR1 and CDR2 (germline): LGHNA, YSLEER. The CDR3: CASSQRTGSGNTIYF. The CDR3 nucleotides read TGCGCCAGCAGCCAGAGGACAGGGTCTGGAAACACCATATATTTT.

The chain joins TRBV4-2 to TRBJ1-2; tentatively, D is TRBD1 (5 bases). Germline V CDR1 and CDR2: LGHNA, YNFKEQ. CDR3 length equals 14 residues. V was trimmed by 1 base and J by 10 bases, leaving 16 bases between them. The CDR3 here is CASSQVLSLGDYTF. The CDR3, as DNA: TGTGCCAGCAGCCAAGTCCTTTCTTTAGGGGACTACACCTTC.

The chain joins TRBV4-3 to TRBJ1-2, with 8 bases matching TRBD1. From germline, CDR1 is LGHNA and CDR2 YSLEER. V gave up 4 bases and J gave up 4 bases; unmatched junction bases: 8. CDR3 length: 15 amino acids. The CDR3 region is CASSRGQGDGYGYTF. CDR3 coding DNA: TGCGCCAGCAGCCGAGGACAGGGTGATGGCTATGGCTACACCTTC.

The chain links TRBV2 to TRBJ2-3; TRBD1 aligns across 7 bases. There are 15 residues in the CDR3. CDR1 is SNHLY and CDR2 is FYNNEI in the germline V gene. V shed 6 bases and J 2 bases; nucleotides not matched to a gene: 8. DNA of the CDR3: TGTGCCAGCAGGGGGACAGCCGTACTCACAGATACGCAGTATTTT. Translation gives CASRGTAVLTDTQYF.

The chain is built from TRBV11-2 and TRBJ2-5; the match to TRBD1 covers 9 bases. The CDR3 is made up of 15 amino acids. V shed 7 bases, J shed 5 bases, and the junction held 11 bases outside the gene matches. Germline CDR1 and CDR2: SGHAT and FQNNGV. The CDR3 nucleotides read TGTGCCAGCACGCTTACAGGGGGCTCGCTGGAGACCCAGTACTTC. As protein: CASTLTGGSLETQYF.

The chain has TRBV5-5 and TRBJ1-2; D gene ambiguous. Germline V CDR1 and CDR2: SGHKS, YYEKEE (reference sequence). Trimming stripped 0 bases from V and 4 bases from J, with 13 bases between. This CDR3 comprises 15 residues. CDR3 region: CASSLGAGVFYGYTF. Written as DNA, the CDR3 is TGTGCCAGCAGCTTGGGGGCAGGCGTGTTCTATGGCTACACCTTC. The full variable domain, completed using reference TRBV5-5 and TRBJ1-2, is DAGVTQSPTHLIKTRGQQVTLRCSPISGHKSVSWYQQVLGQGPQFIFQYYEKEERGRGNFPDRFSARQFPNYSSELNVNALLLGDSALYLCASSLGAGVFYGYTFGSGTRLTVV.

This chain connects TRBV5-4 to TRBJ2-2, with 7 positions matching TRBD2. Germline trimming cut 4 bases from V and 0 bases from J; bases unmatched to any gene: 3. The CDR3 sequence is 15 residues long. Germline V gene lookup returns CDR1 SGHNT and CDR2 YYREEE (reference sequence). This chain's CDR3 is CASSAGLANTGELFF. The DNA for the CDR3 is TGTGCCAGCAGCGCCGGACTAGCGAACACCGGGGAGCTGTTTTTT.

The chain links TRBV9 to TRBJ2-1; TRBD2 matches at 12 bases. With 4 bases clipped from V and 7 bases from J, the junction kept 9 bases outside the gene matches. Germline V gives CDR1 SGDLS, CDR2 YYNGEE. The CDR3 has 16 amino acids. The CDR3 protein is CASSLTSGSRANEQFF. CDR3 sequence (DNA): TGTGCCAGCAGCTTGACTAGCGGGAGTAGAGCGAATGAGCAGTTCTTC.

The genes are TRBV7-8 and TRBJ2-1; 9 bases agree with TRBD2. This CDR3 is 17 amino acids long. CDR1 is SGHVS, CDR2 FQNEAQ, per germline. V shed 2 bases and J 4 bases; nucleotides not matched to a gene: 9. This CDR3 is CASSLIGGRGGYNEQFF. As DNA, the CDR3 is TGTGCCAGCAGCTTAATTGGCGGGAGGGGAGGGTACAATGAGCAGTTCTTC.

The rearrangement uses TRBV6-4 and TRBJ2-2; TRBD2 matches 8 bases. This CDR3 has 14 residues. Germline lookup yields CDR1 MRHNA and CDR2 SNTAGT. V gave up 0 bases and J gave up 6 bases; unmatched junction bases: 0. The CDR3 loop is CASSDSTSAGELFF. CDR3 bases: TGTGCCAGCAGTGACTCGACTAGCGCCGGGGAGCTGTTTTTT.